The 21 T cell receptor beta chains in this list originate from one sample, sequenced in a study of blood T cell repertoires in COVID-19. The protocol was immunoSEQ multiplex PCR, while the TCRdb copy is restricted to in-frame clones and leaves out a portion. The table shows 250,000 or so clones, with roughly 80% occurring only once. The sequenced sample consisted of PBMCs or T cells enriched from blood (not recorded which). The receptors here all came from a man between 60 and 70 years old who had recovered from COVID-19.

The chain combines TRBV19 with TRBJ2-1; the match to TRBD2 covers 15 bases. Germline loops: CDR1 LNHDA, CDR2 SQIVND (reference sequence). The CDR3 is made up of 19 amino acids. The V segment lost 8 bases and the J segment 15 bases; nucleotides outside the gene matches: 26. CDR3 region: CASAEGTPGTSGGLTGRFF. CDR3 sequence (DNA): TGTGCCAGTGCCGAAGGCACTCCCGGGACTAGCGGGGGGCTCACGGGACGGTTCTTC.

The rearrangement links TRBV19 to TRBJ1-4, with TRBD1 matching 7 bases. V shed 1 base and J 12 bases; nucleotides not matched to a gene: 11. Germline CDR1 reads LNHDA; CDR2 reads SQIVND (reference sequence). This CDR3 has 15 residues. CDR3 DNA: TGTGCCAGTAGTATAGTAGGGACAGAGGGAGGCGAACTGTTTTTT. Its protein is CASSIVGTEGGELFF.

The V and J genes are TRBV18 and TRBJ2-2; 7 bases agree with TRBD1. Germline V lookup: CDR1 KGHSH, CDR2 LQKENI. V gave up 1 base and J gave up 0 bases; unmatched junction bases: 5. This CDR3 has 17 amino acids. The CDR3 sequence: CASSPLFGTANTGELFF. The CDR3 DNA reads TGTGCCAGCTCACCACTTTTCGGGACAGCGAACACCGGGGAGCTGTTTTTT.

V is TRBV30 and J is TRBJ2-7; possibly TRBD2 for D (6 bases). CDR3 length equals 13 residues. Germline-derived CDR1 and CDR2 are GTSNPN and SVGIG (reference sequence). Between the trimmed V and J ends, which lost 3 bases and 1 base, there was a span of 10 bases. CDR3 protein: CAWSAGLSYEQYF. Written as DNA, the CDR3 is TGTGCCTGGAGCGCGGGACTTTCCTACGAGCAGTACTTC.

This clone turned up a few times. This chain links TRBV7-9 with TRBJ2-6, with a tentative D call TRBD2 (6 bases). Germline CDR1 and CDR2: SEHNR and FQNEAQ (reference sequence). The CDR3 is 15 residues long. The germline V and J ends were trimmed by 3 bases and 0 bases, with 6 bases remaining between them. The CDR3 DNA sequence: TGTGCCAGCAGCTTTAGCGGCTCTGGGGCCAACGTCCTGACTTTC. It yields the protein CASSFSGSGANVLTF. The full variable domain, rest sourced from reference TRBV7-9 and TRBJ2-6, is DTGVSQNPRHKITKRGQNVTFRCDPISEHNRLYWYRQTLGQGPEFLTYFQNEAQLEKSRLLSDRFSAERPKGSFSTLEIQRTEQGDSAMYLCASSFSGSGANVLTFGAGSRLTVL.

This clone occurred once. CDR3 nucleotides: TGTGCCAGCAGCGGAGGGACAGTAGGGCAGCCCCAGCATTTT. Its translation is CASSGGTVGQPQHF. The chain links TRBV5-8 to TRBJ1-5, with 7 bases that match TRBD1. The CDR3 length is 14 residues. Looked up from germline, CDR1 is SGHTS and CDR2 is YDEGEE. J was trimmed by 7 bases and V by 4 bases; bases with no gene match: 8.

A single count supports this clone. The chain uses TRBV9 and TRBJ1-3; TRBD1 agrees at 8 bases. This CDR3 has 15 residues. Germline V CDR1 and CDR2: SGDLS, YYNGEE. V gave up 4 bases and J gave up 0 bases; unmatched junction bases: 3. The CDR3 region is CASSPGTGSGNTIYF. The CDR3 bases are TGTGCCAGCAGCCCGGGGACAGGCTCTGGAAACACCATATATTTT.

The rearrangement joins TRBV11-2 to TRBJ2-3; possible D gene TRBD1, 5 bases. V was trimmed by 5 bases and J by 4 bases, leaving 13 bases between them. This CDR3 comprises 14 residues. CDR1 and CDR2 from the germline V gene are SGHAT and FQNNGV. The CDR3: CASSQGSQADTQYF. The CDR3 DNA is TGTGCCAGCAGCCAGGGCTCCCAGGCAGATACGCAGTATTTT. Variable domain in full (rest from reference TRBV11-2 and TRBJ2-3): EAGVAQSPRYKIIEKRQSVAFWCNPISGHATLYWYQQILGQGPKLLIQFQNNGVVDDSQLPKDRFSAERLKGVDSTLKIQPAKLEDSAVYLCASSQGSQADTQYFGPGTRLTVL.

This clone was seen a handful of times. The V and J genes are TRBV14 and TRBJ2-3, with no clear D. The CDR3 length is 14 residues. V lost 4 bases and J lost 1, with 9 bases in between. Germline values: CDR1 SGHDN, CDR2 FVKESK. CDR3 region: CASSPPFGTDTQYF. The CDR3 DNA reads TGTGCCAGCAGCCCCCCTTTTGGCACAGATACGCAGTATTTT.

This clone was counted a single time. This sequence joins TRBV5-6 and TRBJ1-3, with TRBD1 matching over 7 bases. The CDR3 runs to 15 residues. From germline, CDR1 is SGHDT and CDR2 YYEEEE. V was clipped by 3 bases and J by 2 bases; unmatched bases: 5. The CDR3 DNA reads as TGTGCCAGCAGCTCCACAGGGGTAGCTGGAAACACCATATATTTT. It translates to CASSSTGVAGNTIYF.

The chain combines TRBV11-3 with TRBJ1-4, with D perhaps TRBD1 (5 bases). V was trimmed by 5 bases and J by 2 bases, leaving 15 bases between them. Germline V lookup: CDR1 SGHNT, CDR2 YENEEA. This CDR3 contains 16 residues. CDR3 sequence (DNA): TGTGCCAGCAGCCCAGGTAGGGGCTGGACTAATGAAAAACTGTTTTTT. Translation gives CASSPGRGWTNEKLFF.

The V and J genes are TRBV18 and TRBJ2-5, with 7 bases that match TRBD1. Germline V gene data show CDR1 as KGHSH and CDR2 as LQKENI. The CDR3 has 15 residues. The ends lost 2 bases at V and 1 base at J; junction bases unmatched: 4. The CDR3 nucleotides read TGTGCCAGCTCACCAATCGGGACAGCCCAAGAGACCCAGTACTTC. This sequence encodes CASSPIGTAQETQYF.

The chain joins TRBV3-1 (or the pseudogene TRBV3-2) to TRBJ2-1; weak D call: TRBD1 (6 bases). The germline V gene encodes CDR1 LGHDT and CDR2 YNNKEL (reference sequence). Trimming left V 0 bases short and J 4 bases short, with 10 bases between. The CDR3 has 15 residues. CDR3 nucleotide sequence: TGTGCCAGCAGCCAAGATCTGGGGGCGTACAATGAGCAGTTCTTC. The encoded protein is CASSQDLGAYNEQFF.

This clone appeared a few times. The chain employs TRBV7-3 and TRBJ2-7, with 7 positions matching TRBD1. Trimming removed 6 bases from V and 2 bases from J; junction bases left unmatched: 7. This CDR3 is built from 14 residues. From germline, CDR1 is SGHTA and CDR2 FQGTGA. CDR3 DNA sequence: TGTGCCAGCAGGTCCTCCGGGACAGCCTACGAGCAGTACTTC. Translation: CASRSSGTAYEQYF.

This clone showed up just a few times. The CDR3 reads CATSWRGGAGDTEAFF. CDR3 coding DNA: TGTGCCACCTCCTGGAGGGGCGGGGCGGGGGACACTGAAGCTTTCTTT. This chain joins TRBV19 and TRBJ1-1; D might be TRBD1 (5 bases). The CDR3 runs 16 residues. The germline V and J ends were trimmed by 10 bases and 3 bases, with 24 bases remaining between them. CDR1 is LNHDA and CDR2 is SQIVND in the germline V gene (reference sequence).

The rearrangement links TRBV2 to TRBJ1-2, with D possibly being TRBD1 (5 bases). With 4 bases removed from V and 2 bases from J, the gap between germline ends came to 11 bases. Per the germline V gene, CDR1 is SNHLY and CDR2 is FYNNEI. This CDR3 region has 14 residues. As DNA, the CDR3 is TGTGCCAGCAGTGGTCAGGGTTCGAACTATGGCTACACCTTC. It is translated as CASSGQGSNYGYTF. Full variable domain (outside the CDR3, taken from reference TRBV2 and TRBJ1-2): EPEVTQTPSHQVTQMGQEVILRCVPISNHLYFYWYRQILGQKVEFLVSFYNNEISEKSEIFDDQFSVERPDGSNFTLKIRSTKLEDSAMYFCASSGQGSNYGYTFGSGTRLTVV.

The rearrangement joins TRBV10-3 to TRBJ2-3; 13 bases align to TRBD2. The V gene's germline CDR1 is ENHRY and CDR2 SYGVKD. The ends lost 6 bases at V and 0 bases at J; junction bases unmatched: 9. The CDR3 has 18 amino acids. CDR3 nucleotide sequence: TGTGCCATCAGGATGTCTCCGGGACTAGCGGGGAGCACAGATACGCAGTATTTT. It translates to CAIRMSPGLAGSTDTQYF.

The chain carries TRBV6-2 or TRBV6-3 and TRBJ2-7; 7 positions match TRBD1. The CDR3 totals 12 residues. J gave up 11 bases and V 0 bases, and 4 bases lay outside the gene matches. From germline, CDR1 is MNHEY and CDR2 SVGEGT. The CDR3 reads CASSYSQGQEYF. CDR3 nucleotides: TGTGCCAGCAGTTACTCCCAAGGACAGGAGTACTTC.

This clone has at least ten counts. The V and J genes are TRBV9 and TRBJ1-6, with D tentatively TRBD1 (5 bases). CDR3 length: 15 amino acids. Trimming removed 4 bases at V and 3 bases at J, with 11 bases between. CDR1 SGDLS and CDR2 YYNGEE come from the germline V gene. The CDR3 DNA follows: TGTGCCAGCAGCTTGACAGATAACTATAATTCACCCCTCCACTTT. Encoded protein: CASSLTDNYNSPLHF.

V and J are TRBV7-2 and TRBJ2-7; maybe TRBD1 (6 bases). V was clipped by 4 bases and J by 3 bases, with 13 bases between them. From germline, CDR1 is SGHTA and CDR2 FQGNSA. The CDR3 has 14 amino acids. The CDR3 spells CASSYSYRDYEQYF. DNA of the CDR3: TGTGCCAGCAGCTATTCTTACAGGGACTACGAGCAGTACTTC.

The CDR3 region is CASRVGGTDYGYTF. DNA for the CDR3: TGTGCCAGCAGGGTTGGGGGCACGGACTATGGCTACACCTTC. The chain combines TRBV6-5 with TRBJ1-2; a weak D match, TRBD1 (6 bases). V was clipped by 6 bases and J by 3 bases, with 14 bases between them. The CDR3 runs to 14 residues. Per germline, CDR1 MNHEY and CDR2 SVGAGI.